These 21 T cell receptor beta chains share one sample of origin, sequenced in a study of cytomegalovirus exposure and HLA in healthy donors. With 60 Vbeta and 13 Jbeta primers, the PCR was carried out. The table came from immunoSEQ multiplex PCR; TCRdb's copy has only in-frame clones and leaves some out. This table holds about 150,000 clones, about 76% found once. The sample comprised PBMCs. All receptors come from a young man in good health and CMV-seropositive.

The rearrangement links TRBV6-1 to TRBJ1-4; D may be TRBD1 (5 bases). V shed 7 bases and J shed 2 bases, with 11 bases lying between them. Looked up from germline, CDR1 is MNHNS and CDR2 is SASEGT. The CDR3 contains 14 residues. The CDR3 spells CASKAGPTNEKLFF. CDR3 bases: TGTGCCAGCAAGGCAGGGCCCACTAATGAAAAACTGTTTTTT.

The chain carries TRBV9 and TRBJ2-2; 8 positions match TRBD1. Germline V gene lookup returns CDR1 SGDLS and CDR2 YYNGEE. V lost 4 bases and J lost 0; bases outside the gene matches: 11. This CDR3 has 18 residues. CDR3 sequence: CASSTGTGDPSNTGELFF. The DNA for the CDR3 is TGTGCCAGCAGCACGGGGACAGGTGACCCCTCGAACACCGGGGAGCTGTTTTTT.

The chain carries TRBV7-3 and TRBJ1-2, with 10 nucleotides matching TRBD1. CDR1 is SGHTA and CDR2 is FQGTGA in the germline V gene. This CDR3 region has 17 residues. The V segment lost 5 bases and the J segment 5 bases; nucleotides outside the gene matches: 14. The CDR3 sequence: CASSESGQGSTKYGYTF. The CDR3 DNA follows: TGTGCCAGCAGCGAATCGGGACAGGGGTCGACAAAGTATGGCTACACCTTC.

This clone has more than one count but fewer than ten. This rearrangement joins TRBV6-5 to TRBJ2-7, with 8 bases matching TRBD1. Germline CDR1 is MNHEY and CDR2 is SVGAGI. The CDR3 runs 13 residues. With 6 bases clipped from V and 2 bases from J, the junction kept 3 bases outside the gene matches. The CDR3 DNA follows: TGTGCCAGCAGCCGGGACAGGCCCTACGAGCAGTACTTC. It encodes CASSRDRPYEQYF.

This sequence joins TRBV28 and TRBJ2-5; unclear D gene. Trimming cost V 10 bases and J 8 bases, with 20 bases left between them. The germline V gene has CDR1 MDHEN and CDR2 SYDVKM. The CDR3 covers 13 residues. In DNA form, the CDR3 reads TGTGCCACCATGCGCAGAACGAGGCAAACCCAGTACTTC. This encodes CATMRRTRQTQYF.

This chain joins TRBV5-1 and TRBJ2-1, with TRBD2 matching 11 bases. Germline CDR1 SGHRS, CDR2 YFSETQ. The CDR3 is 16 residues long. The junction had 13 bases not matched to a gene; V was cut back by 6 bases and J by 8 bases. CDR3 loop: CASTGGSGRAQDEQFF. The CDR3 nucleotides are TGCGCCAGCACCGGAGGTAGCGGGAGGGCCCAGGATGAGCAGTTCTTC.

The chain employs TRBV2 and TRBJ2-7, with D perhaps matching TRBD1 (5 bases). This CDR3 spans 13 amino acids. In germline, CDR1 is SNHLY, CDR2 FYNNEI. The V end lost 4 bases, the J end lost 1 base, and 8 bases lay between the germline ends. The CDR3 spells CASSGQFSYEQYF. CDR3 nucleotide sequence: TGTGCCAGCAGTGGACAGTTTTCCTACGAGCAGTACTTC.

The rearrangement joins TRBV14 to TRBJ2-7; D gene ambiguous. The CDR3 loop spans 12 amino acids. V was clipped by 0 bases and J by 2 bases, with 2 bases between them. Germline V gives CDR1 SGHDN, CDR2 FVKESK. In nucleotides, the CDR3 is TGTGCCAGCAGCCAAGACACCTACGAGCAGTACTTC. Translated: CASSQDTYEQYF. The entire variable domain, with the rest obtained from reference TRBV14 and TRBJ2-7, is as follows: EAGVTQFPSHSVIEKGQTVTLRCDPISGHDNLYWYRRVMGKEIKFLLHFVKESKQDESGMPNNRFLAERTGGTYSTLKVQPAELEDSGVYFCASSQDTYEQYFGPGTRLTVT.

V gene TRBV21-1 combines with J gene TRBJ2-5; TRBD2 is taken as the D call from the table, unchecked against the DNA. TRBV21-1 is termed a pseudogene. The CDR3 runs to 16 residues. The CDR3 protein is CASSMSLAGVGETQYF. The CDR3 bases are TGTGCCAGCAGCATGTCCCTAGCGGGAGTAGGAGAGACCCAGTACTTC.

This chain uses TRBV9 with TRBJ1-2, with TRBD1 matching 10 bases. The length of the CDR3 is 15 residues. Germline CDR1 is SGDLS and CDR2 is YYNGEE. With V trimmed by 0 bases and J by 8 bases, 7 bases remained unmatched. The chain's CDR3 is CASSVGGTGAEGYTF. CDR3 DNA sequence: TGTGCCAGCAGCGTAGGAGGGACAGGGGCGGAAGGCTACACCTTC.

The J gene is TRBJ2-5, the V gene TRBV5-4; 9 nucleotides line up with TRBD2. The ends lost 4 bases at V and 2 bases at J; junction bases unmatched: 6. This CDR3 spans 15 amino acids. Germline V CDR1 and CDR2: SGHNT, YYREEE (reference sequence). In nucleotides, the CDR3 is TGTGCCAGCAGCCCCACAGCGGGAGGTCAAGAGACCCAGTACTTC. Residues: CASSPTAGGQETQYF.

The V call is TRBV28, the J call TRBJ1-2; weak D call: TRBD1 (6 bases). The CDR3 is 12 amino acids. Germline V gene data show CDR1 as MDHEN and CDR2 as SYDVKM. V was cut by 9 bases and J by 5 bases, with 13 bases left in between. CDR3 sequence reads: CASGGAIYGYTF. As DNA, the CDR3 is TGTGCCAGTGGGGGGGCGATATATGGCTACACCTTC.

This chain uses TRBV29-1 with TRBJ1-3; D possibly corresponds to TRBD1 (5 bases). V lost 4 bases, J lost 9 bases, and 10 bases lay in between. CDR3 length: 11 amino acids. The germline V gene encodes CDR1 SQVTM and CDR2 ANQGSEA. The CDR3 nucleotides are TGCAGCGTTGCAGGGTCGGGCACCATATATTTT. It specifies CSVAGSGTIYF.

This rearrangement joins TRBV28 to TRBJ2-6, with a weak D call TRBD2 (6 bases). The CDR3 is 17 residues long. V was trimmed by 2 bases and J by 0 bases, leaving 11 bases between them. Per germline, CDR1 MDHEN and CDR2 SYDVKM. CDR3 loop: CASSLGGTVSGANVLTF. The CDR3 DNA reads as TGTGCCAGCAGTTTAGGGGGGACGGTCTCTGGGGCCAACGTCCTGACTTTC.

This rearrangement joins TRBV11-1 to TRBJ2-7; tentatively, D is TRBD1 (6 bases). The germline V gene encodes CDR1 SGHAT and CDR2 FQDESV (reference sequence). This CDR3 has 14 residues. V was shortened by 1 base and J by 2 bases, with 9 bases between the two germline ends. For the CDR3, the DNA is TGTGCCAGCAGCTTAGGGGACATGGCCTACGAGCAGTACTTC. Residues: CASSLGDMAYEQYF.

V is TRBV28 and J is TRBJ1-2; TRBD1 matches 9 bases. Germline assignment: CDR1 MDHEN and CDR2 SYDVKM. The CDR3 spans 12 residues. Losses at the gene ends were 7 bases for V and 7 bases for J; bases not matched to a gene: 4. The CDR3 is CASTTGGLGYTF. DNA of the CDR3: TGTGCCAGCACTACAGGGGGCCTTGGCTACACCTTC.

In nucleotides, the CDR3 is TGTGCCAGCAGCTTGACAGGGGGCGCAGATACGCAGTATTTT. It codes for CASSLTGGADTQYF. The chain uses TRBV11-2 and TRBJ2-3; 10 positions match TRBD1. Germline V gene lookup returns CDR1 SGHAT and CDR2 FQNNGV. The CDR3 runs to 14 residues. Trimming at V came to 3 bases and at J to 4 bases, leaving 1 base not matched to a gene.

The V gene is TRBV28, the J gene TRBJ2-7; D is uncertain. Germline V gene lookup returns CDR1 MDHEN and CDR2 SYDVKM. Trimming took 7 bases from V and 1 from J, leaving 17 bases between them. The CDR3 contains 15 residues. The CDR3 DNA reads TGTGCCAGCACCACTCTACCAACTACTTCCTACGAGCAGTACTTC. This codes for CASTTLPTTSYEQYF.

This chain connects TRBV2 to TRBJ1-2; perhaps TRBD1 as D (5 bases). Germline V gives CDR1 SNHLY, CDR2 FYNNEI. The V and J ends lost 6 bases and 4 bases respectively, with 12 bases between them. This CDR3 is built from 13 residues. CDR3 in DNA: TGTGCCAGCAGATTGACAGTACTCTATGGCTACACCTTC. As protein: CASRLTVLYGYTF. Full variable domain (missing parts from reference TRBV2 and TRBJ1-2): EPEVTQTPSHQVTQMGQEVILRCVPISNHLYFYWYRQILGQKVEFLVSFYNNEISEKSEIFDDQFSVERPDGSNFTLKIRSTKLEDSAMYFCASRLTVLYGYTFGSGTRLTVV.

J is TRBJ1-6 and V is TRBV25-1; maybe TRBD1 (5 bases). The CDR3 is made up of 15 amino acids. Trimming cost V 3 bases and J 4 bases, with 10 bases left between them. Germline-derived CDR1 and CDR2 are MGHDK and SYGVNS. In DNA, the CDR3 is TGTGCCAGCAGTGATGGGGGGATGTATAATTCACCCCTCCACTTT. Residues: CASSDGGMYNSPLHF. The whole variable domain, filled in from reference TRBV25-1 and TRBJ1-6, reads EADIYQTPRYLVIGTGKKITLECSQTMGHDKMYWYQQDPGMELHLIHYSYGVNSTEKGDLSSESTVSRIRTEHFPLTLESARPSHTSQYLCASSDGGMYNSPLHFGNGTRLTVT.

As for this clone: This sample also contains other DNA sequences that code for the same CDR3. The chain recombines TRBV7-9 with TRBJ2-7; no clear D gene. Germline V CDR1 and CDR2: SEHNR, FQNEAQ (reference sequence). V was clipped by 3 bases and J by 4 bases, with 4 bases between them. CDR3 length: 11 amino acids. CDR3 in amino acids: CASSLSYEQYF. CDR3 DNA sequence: TGTGCCAGCAGCTTGAGTTACGAGCAGTACTTC.